This TCR beta chain was identified during a study of Ad26.COV2.S vaccination and SARS-CoV-2 variants. Findings and limits, study-wide: Recipients of either vaccine or placebo displayed similar breadth of non-spike TCRs.

Method: immunoSEQ multiplex PCR; TCRdb's copy keeps in-frame clones and lacks some. Here the sample spans about 350,000 clones, about 90% being singletons. In germline, CDR1 is SGHNT, CDR2 YENEEA. CDR3 length equals 14 residues. V lost 3 bases, J lost 3 bases, and 11 bases lay in between. About this clone itself: What it recognizes is unknown.

Here the sequenced sample was peripheral blood, taken after recovery from COVID-19. This receptor was identified in a human donor who had recovered from COVID-19. V gene TRBV11-3 combines with J gene TRBJ2-5; D possibly matches TRBD1 or TRBD2 (5 bases each). CDR3 sequence (DNA): TGTGCCAGCAGCTTCGTGGGGACGGAAGAGACCCAGTACTTC. This translates into CASSFVGTEETQYF. Based on the CDR3 plus reference TRBV11-3 and TRBJ2-5, the full variable domain is EAGVVQSPRYKIIEKKQPVAFWCNPISGHNTLYWYLQNLGQGPELLIRYENEEAVDDSQLPKDRFSAERLKGVDSTLKIQPAELGDSAVYLCASSFVGTEETQYFGPGTRLLVL.